These T cell receptor beta chains were read from a single sample in a study of blood T cell repertoires in COVID-19. Only in-frame clones appear in the TCRdb table, and some are missing; sequencing was by immunoSEQ multiplex PCR. The sample holds approximately 30,000 clones, less than 80% seen once. The specimen was peripheral blood. The receptors stem from a man in his 70s with acute or convalescent COVID-19. The CDR3 runs from the conserved cysteine through the conserved F or W. Each record gives: J gene, clone size, D gene, V gene, CDR3 DNA, CDR3 protein. A D gene is named only where the DNA matches it firmly. Only some rows state a clone size, as once, few, many or a class for expanded clones.

J: TRBJ2-7; size: NA; D: NA; V: TRBV4-1; DNA: TGCGCCAGCAGCCAAAACCCGCCTAGGTCAACCTCCTACGAGCAGTACTTC; CDR3: CASSQNPPRSTSYEQYF
J: TRBJ2-3; size: NA; D: TRBD1; V: TRBV7-2; DNA: TGTGCCAGCAGCTTTGATACAGGGGGAGATACGCAGTATTTT; CDR3: CASSFDTGGDTQYF
J: TRBJ2-2; size: NA; D: NA; V: TRBV2; DNA: TGTGCCAGCACCCGCGAGGGTATTCCCGGGGAGCTGTTTTTT; CDR3: CASTREGIPGELFF
J: TRBJ2-3; size: NA; D: NA; V: TRBV9; DNA: TGTGCCAGCACCTCTGGGGGGGGCCTCGCAGATACGCAGTATTTT; CDR3: CASTSGGGLADTQYF
J: TRBJ2-3; size: NA; D: NA; V: TRBV10-3; DNA: TGTGCCATCAGTCCACGTCACAGGGCTGGCACAGATACGCAGTATTTT; CDR3: CAISPRHRAGTDTQYF
J: TRBJ1-2; size: NA; D: NA; V: TRBV3-1/TRBV3-2; DNA: TGTGCCAGCAGCCGCGGTCAAGGAACTGGCTACACCTTC; CDR3: CASSRGQGTGYTF
J: TRBJ1-5; size: once; D: NA; V: TRBV10-3; DNA: TGTGCCATCAGTGAGTCTGCCCAGGTTAGCAATCAGCCCCAGCATTTT; CDR3: CAISESAQVSNQPQHF
J: TRBJ2-5; size: NA; D: TRBD2; V: TRBV13; DNA: TGTGCCAGCAGCTCGGGGGTAGCGGGGGACGCGGGAGAGACCCAGTACTTC; CDR3: CASSSGVAGDAGETQYF
J: TRBJ2-2; size: NA; D: NA; V: TRBV5-5; DNA: TGTGCCAGCAATCCGAACAGCAGGGTTACCGGGGAGCTGTTTTTT; CDR3: CASNPNSRVTGELFF
J: TRBJ2-3; size: few; D: TRBD2; V: TRBV2; DNA: TGTGCCAGCAGTGGGACTAGCGGCACAGATACGCAGTATTTT; CDR3: CASSGTSGTDTQYF
J: TRBJ2-7; size: many; D: NA; V: TRBV5-4; DNA: TGTGCCAGCAGCTTGGAACAGGGACCCTACGAGCAGTACTTC; CDR3: CASSLEQGPYEQYF
J: TRBJ2-1; size: NA; D: NA; V: TRBV2; DNA: TGTGCCAGCAGTAGACAGACCTCCTACAATGAGCAGTTCTTC; CDR3: CASSRQTSYNEQFF
J: TRBJ2-2; size: NA; D: TRBD1; V: TRBV5-5; DNA: TGTGCCAGCAGCTGGGGACAGGGCTCGAACACCGGGGAGCTGTTTTTT; CDR3: CASSWGQGSNTGELFF
J: TRBJ1-2; size: NA; D: TRBD1; V: TRBV5-6; DNA: TGTGCCAGCAGCCCCGGACAGGGAGGGTACACCTTC; CDR3: CASSPGQGGYTF
J: TRBJ1-5; size: NA; D: NA; V: TRBV7-5; DNA: TGTGCCGGACGCGGCGGGGGGGCTTTTCAGCCCCAGCATTTT; CDR3: CAGRGGGAFQPQHF
J: TRBJ2-7; size: medium-sized; D: NA; V: TRBV27; DNA: TGTGCCAGCAGTCCCCGCAGGGGATTCCTCTACGAGCAGTACTTC; CDR3: CASSPRRGFLYEQYF
J: TRBJ1-3; size: few; D: TRBD1; V: TRBV9; DNA: TGTGCCAGCAGCGCGGGACAGGGGTTTTTTGGAAACACCATATATTTT; CDR3: CASSAGQGFFGNTIYF
J: TRBJ2-2; size: NA; D: TRBD2; V: TRBV5-4; DNA: TGTGCCAGCAGCTCGGCTAGCGGGGTCACCGGGGAGCTGTTTTTT; CDR3: CASSSASGVTGELFF
J: TRBJ1-1; size: NA; D: TRBD1; V: TRBV6-5; DNA: TGTGCCAGCAGTTACCCGGACAGGGGCTTTACTGAAGCTTTCTTT; CDR3: CASSYPDRGFTEAFF
J: TRBJ2-1; size: NA; D: NA; V: TRBV7-9; DNA: TGTGCCAGCAGCTTATTCAGGGGGGATGAGCAGTTCTTC; CDR3: CASSLFRGDEQFF
J: TRBJ1-1; size: NA; D: NA; V: TRBV9; DNA: TGTGCCAGCAGCGTAGGGGTAGGGGGCACTGAAGCTTTCTTT; CDR3: CASSVGVGGTEAFF
J: TRBJ2-5; size: NA; D: NA; V: TRBV7-6; DNA: TGTGCCAGCAGCTCCCAATCGGGTGGCCGTGAGACCCAGTACTTC; CDR3: CASSSQSGGRETQYF
J: TRBJ2-5; size: NA; D: TRBD1; V: TRBV5-8; DNA: TGTGCCAGCAGCTGGGGACGGGACAGGGTTAGAGAGACCCAGTACTTC; CDR3: CASSWGRDRVRETQYF
J: TRBJ1-1; size: NA; D: NA; V: TRBV11-2; DNA: TGTGCCAGCAGCAGCCAGGGGAACACTGAAGCTTTCTTT; CDR3: CASSSQGNTEAFF
J: TRBJ2-1; size: few; D: NA; V: TRBV5-1; DNA: TGCGCCAGCAGTTCGTCCGGGGAAAATGAGCAGTTCTTC; CDR3: CASSSSGENEQFF
J: TRBJ2-3; size: few; D: TRBD2; V: TRBV4-3; DNA: TGCGCCAGCAGCCAAAACATAGCGGGAGGGACCACAGATACGCAGTATTTT; CDR3: CASSQNIAGGTTDTQYF
J: TRBJ2-1; size: once; D: NA; V: TRBV2; DNA: TGTGCCAGCAGCCGAGACCAGGGCTGGAATGAGCAGTTCTTC; CDR3: CASSRDQGWNEQFF
J: TRBJ2-7; size: NA; D: TRBD2; V: TRBV28; DNA: TGTGCCAGCGGGGGAGCCGGGACTAGCCTCCACGAGCAGTACTTC; CDR3: CASGGAGTSLHEQYF
J: TRBJ2-5; size: NA; D: NA; V: TRBV12-3/TRBV12-4; DNA: TGTGCCAGCAGTATCCTAGCCCAAGAGACCCAGTACTTC; CDR3: CASSILAQETQYF
J: TRBJ1-3; size: once; D: NA; V: TRBV7-9; DNA: TGTGCCAGCAGCTTCGCGACGGGAAGCGTAAACACCATATATTTT; CDR3: CASSFATGSVNTIYF
J: TRBJ2-1; size: NA; D: TRBD1; V: TRBV27; DNA: TGTGCCAGCAGTTCCGGCCGGCGGACAGGGTTCTACAATGAGCAGTTCTTC; CDR3: CASSSGRRTGFYNEQFF
J: TRBJ1-3; size: NA; D: NA; V: TRBV9; DNA: TGTGCCAGCAGCCGAGAGGGAAACACCATATATTTT; CDR3: CASSREGNTIYF
J: TRBJ1-1; size: NA; D: NA; V: TRBV11-3; DNA: TGTGCCAGCAGCCCCCCGCGCAGGGAAGCTGAAGCTTTCTTT; CDR3: CASSPPRREAEAFF
J: TRBJ1-2; size: NA; D: TRBD1; V: TRBV28; DNA: TGTGCCAGCAGTACAGGGGGGGGTGGGCATTATGGCTACACCTTC; CDR3: CASSTGGGGHYGYTF
J: TRBJ2-7; size: NA; D: TRBD1; V: TRBV14; DNA: TGTGCCAGCAGCCAAGAACAAGGGGGCGACGAGCAGTACTTC; CDR3: CASSQEQGGDEQYF
J: TRBJ1-1; size: NA; D: TRBD1; V: TRBV28; DNA: TGTGCCAGCAGTCCCCTAGGGACAGGGAGCACTGAAGCTTTCTTT; CDR3: CASSPLGTGSTEAFF
J: TRBJ2-1; size: NA; D: TRBD1; V: TRBV23-1; DNA: TGCGCCAGTGGACAGGGGAAGGGTGAGCAGTTCTTC; CDR3: CASGQGKGEQFF
J: TRBJ1-4; size: NA; D: TRBD1; V: TRBV9; DNA: TGTGCCAGCAGCGACGGACAGGGTAATGAAAAACTGTTTTTT; CDR3: CASSDGQGNEKLFF
J: TRBJ1-1; size: NA; D: TRBD1; V: TRBV27; DNA: TGTGCCAGCAGTTCACCGCGGACAGGGAACACTGAAGCTTTCTTT; CDR3: CASSSPRTGNTEAFF
J: TRBJ1-6; size: NA; D: TRBD1; V: TRBV14; DNA: TGTGCCAGCAGCCATTTTGATTCCCGGGTTGGGACAGGTTGGGACTCACCCCTCCACTTT; CDR3: CASSHFDSRVGTGWDSPLHF
J: TRBJ2-2; size: NA; D: TRBD2; V: TRBV7-8; DNA: TGTGCCAGCAGTCTAGCGGGAGTCACCGGGGAGCTGTTTTTT; CDR3: CASSLAGVTGELFF
J: TRBJ1-1; size: few; D: TRBD1; V: TRBV2; DNA: TGTGCCAGCAGCGAGACAGGGGCTGAAGCTTTCTTT; CDR3: CASSETGAEAFF
J: TRBJ2-5; size: few; D: NA; V: TRBV9; DNA: TGTGCCAGCACGGCGGGGTATACACAAGAGACCCAGTACTTC; CDR3: CASTAGYTQETQYF
J: TRBJ2-2; size: NA; D: NA; V: TRBV19; DNA: TGTGCCAGTAGGAGGGAGTTAAACACCGGGGAGCTGTTTTTT; CDR3: CASRRELNTGELFF
J: TRBJ2-3; size: NA; D: NA; V: TRBV11-2; DNA: TGTGCCAGCAGCTTAGAGCGGGGCACAGATACGCAGTATTTT; CDR3: CASSLERGTDTQYF
J: TRBJ2-5; size: NA; D: TRBD2; V: TRBV7-9; DNA: TGTGCCAGCAGCCTCGGGGTAGCGGGGGAGACCCAGTACTTC; CDR3: CASSLGVAGETQYF